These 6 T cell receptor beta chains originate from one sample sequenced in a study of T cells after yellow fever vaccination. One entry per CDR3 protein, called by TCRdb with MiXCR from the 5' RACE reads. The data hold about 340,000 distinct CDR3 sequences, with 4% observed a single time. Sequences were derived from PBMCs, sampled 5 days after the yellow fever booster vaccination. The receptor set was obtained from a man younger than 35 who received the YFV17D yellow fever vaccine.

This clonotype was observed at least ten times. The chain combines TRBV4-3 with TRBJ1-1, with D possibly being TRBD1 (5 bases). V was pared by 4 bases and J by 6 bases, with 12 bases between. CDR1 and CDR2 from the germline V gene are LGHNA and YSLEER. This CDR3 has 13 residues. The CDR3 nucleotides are TGCGCCAGCAGCCCAGCAGGGATCGCTGAAGCTTTCTTT. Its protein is CASSPAGIAEAFF.

The DNA for the CDR3 is TGTGCCAGTGGACCTACTACGATCTATGGCTACACCTTC. Amino acids: CASGPTTIYGYTF. The chain combines TRBV6-5 with TRBJ1-2; no reliable D call. Trimming pared 9 bases from V and 4 bases from J, leaving 15 bases between. CDR1 MNHEY and CDR2 SVGAGI come from the germline V gene. The CDR3 has 13 amino acids.

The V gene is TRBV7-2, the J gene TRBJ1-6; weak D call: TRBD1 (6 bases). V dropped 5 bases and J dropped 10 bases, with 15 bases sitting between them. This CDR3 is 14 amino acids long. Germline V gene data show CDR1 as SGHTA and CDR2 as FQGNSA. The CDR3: CASSPYRAESPLHF. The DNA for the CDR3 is TGTGCCAGCAGCCCCTACAGGGCCGAATCACCCCTCCACTTT.

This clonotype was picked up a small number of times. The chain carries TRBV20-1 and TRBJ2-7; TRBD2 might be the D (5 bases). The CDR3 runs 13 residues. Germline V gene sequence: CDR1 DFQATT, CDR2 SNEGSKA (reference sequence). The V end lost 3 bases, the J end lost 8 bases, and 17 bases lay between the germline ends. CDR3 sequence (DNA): TGCAGTGCTAGTTTGGCCCTTGGGGAGAAGCAGTACGTC. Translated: CSASLALGEKQYV.

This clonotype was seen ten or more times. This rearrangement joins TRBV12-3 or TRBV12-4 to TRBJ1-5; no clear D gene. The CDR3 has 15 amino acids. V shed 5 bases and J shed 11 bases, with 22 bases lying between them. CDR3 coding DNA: TGTGCCAGCAGTGATCTTATGGAAGGCGGTCTGACCCAGCATTTT. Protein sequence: CASSDLMEGGLTQHF.

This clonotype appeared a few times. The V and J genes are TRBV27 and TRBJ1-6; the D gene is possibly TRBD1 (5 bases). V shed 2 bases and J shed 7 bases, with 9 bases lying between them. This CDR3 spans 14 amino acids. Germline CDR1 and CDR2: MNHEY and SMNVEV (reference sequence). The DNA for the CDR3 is TGTGCCAGCAGTTTACTCCCAGGGAATTCACCCCTCCACTTT. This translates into CASSLLPGNSPLHF.